Sequencing of this TCR beta chain was carried out in a study of control samples from healthy donors and cancer patients. The table came from immunoSEQ multiplex PCR; TCRdb's copy has only in-frame clones and leaves some out. The table has about 170,000 clones, around 90% seen once; the top ten hold 12%. Trimming pared 7 bases from V and 1 base from J, leaving 5 bases between. There are 12 residues in the CDR3. Germline loops: CDR1 SNHLY, CDR2 FYNNEI. Source material: blood. J is TRBJ1-5 and V is TRBV2; no clear D. The receptor comes from a man in his thirties or forties in good health. CDR3 sequence reads: CASTRSNQPQHF. As DNA, the CDR3 is TGTGCCAGCACCCGGAGCAATCAGCCCCAGCATTTT.